The TCR beta chain under discussion was sequenced for a study of control samples from healthy donors and cancer patients (dated by TCRdb to the early 2020s). Library construction relied on the immunoSEQ multiplex PCR assay. Drawn from immuneACCESS, this table holds only the in-frame rearrangements with V and J called that TCRdb kept. Clones are partly lost; checked studies trace under half to an unresolved V gene and leave the rest unexplained. The sample data list 100,000 to 150,000 clones, and around nine tenths of these were observed just once. Together, the top ten hold 5.5% to 7% of the sample. There are a few counts of this clone. What antigen it recognizes has not been identified. Per-base quality was not reported, and no clone a single base away is much larger than it. The sequence was collected from a man between 18 and 35 years old in good health. The sequenced sample consisted of blood.

The nucleotide sequence reads TGTGCCAGCAGCTTGGCGCTAGCGGGAAACAATGAGCAGTTCTTC. Its product reads: CASSLALAGNNEQFF. The rearranged chain carries TRBV7-2 and TRBJ2-1, with TRBD2 identical over 9 junction bases. Relative to germline, V is missing 3 bases and J is missing 5 bases, with 5 bases of the junction outside any gene match. CDR1 and CDR2, looked up from the germline V gene, are SGHTA and FQGNSA. The CDR3 contains 15 residues, cysteine and phenylalanine counted. Solely the CDR3 DNA is kept, with 45 bases framed from the first base. Here the CDR3 is joined to the reference TRBV7-2 and TRBJ2-1 genes, and the full variable domain is: GAGVSQSPSNKVTEKGKDVELRCDPISGHTALYWYRQSLGQGLEFLIYFQGNSAPDKSGLPSDRFSAERTGGSVSTLTIQRTQQEDSAVYLCASSLALAGNNEQFFGPGTRLTVL.